The present entry profiles one TCR beta chain with its context. This specimen comes from a study of blood T cell repertoires in COVID-19. Study details: The samples span acute and convalescent COVID-19 from the United States, Italy and Spain. PBMCs, B-cell-depleted T cells, or T cells were the source of the cDNA or gDNA that made up the material.

Seattle researchers signed up patients amid active infection and tracked them longitudinally. Per the original methods: Counts of nucleated cells, estimated from reference gene primer amplification, were obtained. Using immunoSEQ multiplex PCR, the repertoire was profiled, and TCRdb retains in-frame clones only, with some absent. From that table come the V and J calls and clone size; the DNA was used to work out D and trimming. The sample includes 540,000 or so clones, around nine tenths of them seen just once. The CDR3 totals 11 residues. Germline-derived CDR1 and CDR2 are SGDLS and YYNGEE. The V end lost 3 bases, the J end lost 8 bases, and 8 bases lay between the germline ends.

This receptor was identified in a woman between 50 and 59 years old with COVID-19, enrolled during active disease. The sequenced sample was peripheral blood. This chain connects TRBV9 to TRBJ1-2; D ambiguous. CDR3 amino acids: CASSALGGYTF. CDR3 DNA sequence: TGTGCCAGCAGCGCCCTAGGAGGCTACACCTTC. Based on the CDR3 plus reference TRBV9 and TRBJ1-2, the full variable domain is DSGVTQTPKHLITATGQRVTLRCSPRSGDLSVYWYQQSLDQGLQFLIQYYNGEERAKGNILERFSAQQFPDLHSELNLSSLELGDSALYFCASSALGGYTFGSGTRLTVV.